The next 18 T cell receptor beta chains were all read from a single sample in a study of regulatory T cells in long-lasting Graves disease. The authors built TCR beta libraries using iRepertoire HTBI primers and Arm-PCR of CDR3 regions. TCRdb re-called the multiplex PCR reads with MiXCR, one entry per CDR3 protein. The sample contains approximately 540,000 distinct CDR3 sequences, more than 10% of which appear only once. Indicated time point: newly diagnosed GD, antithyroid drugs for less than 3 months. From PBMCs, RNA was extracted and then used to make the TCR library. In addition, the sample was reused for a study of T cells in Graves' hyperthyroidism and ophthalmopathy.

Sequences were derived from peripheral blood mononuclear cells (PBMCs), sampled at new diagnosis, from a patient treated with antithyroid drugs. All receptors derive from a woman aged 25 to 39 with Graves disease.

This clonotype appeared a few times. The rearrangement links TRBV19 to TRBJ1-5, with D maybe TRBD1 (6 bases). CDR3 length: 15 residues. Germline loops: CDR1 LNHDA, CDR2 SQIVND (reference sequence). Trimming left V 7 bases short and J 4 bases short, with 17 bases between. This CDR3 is CASNAKLDRNQPQHF. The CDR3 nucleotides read TGTGCCAGTAATGCAAAATTGGACAGAAATCAGCCCCAGCATTTT.

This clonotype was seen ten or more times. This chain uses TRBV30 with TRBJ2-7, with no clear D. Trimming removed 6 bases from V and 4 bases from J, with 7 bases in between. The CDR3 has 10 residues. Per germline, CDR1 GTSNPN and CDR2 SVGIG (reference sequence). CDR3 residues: CACGIYEQYF. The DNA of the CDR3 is TGTGCCTGTGGGATTTACGAGCAGTACTTC.

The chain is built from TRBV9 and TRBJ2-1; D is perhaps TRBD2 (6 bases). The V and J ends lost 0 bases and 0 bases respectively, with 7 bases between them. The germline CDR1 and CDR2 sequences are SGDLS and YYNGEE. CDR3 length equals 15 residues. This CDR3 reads CASSVASDSYNEQFF. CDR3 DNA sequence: TGTGCCAGCAGCGTAGCTAGCGACTCCTACAATGAGCAGTTCTTC.

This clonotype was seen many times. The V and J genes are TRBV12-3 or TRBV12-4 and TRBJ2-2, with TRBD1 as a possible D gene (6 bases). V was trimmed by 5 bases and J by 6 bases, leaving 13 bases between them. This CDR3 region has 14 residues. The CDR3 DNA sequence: TGTGCCAGCAGTGACAGGAGCGGTGCCGGGGAGCTGTTTTTT. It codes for CASSDRSGAGELFF.

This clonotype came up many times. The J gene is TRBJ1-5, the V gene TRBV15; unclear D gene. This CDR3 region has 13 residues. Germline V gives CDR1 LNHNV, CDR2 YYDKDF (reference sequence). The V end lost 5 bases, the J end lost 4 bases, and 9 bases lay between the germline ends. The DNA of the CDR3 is TGTGCCACCAGCCCCCGATTAAATCAGCCCCAGCATTTT. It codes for CATSPRLNQPQHF.

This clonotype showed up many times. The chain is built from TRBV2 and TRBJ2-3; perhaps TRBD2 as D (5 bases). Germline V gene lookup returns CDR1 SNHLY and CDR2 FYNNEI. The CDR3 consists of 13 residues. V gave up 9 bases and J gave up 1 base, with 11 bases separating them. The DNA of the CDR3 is TGTGCCAGTCGCCCGAGGGGCACAGATACGCAGTATTTT. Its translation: CASRPRGTDTQYF.

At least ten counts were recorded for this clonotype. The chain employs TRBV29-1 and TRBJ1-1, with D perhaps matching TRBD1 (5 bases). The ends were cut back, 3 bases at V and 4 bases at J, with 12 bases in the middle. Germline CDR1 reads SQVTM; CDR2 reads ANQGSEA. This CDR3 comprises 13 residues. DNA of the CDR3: TGCAGCGTTGACAGCGGGGGAACCACTGAAGCTTTCTTT. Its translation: CSVDSGGTTEAFF.

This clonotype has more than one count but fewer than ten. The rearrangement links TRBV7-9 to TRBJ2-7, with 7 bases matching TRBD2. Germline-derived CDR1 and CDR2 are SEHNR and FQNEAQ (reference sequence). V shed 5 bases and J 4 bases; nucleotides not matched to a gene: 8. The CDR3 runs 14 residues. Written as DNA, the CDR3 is TGTGCCAGCAGCCCCGCGGGGGACGGGTACGAGCAGTACTTC. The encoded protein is CASSPAGDGYEQYF.

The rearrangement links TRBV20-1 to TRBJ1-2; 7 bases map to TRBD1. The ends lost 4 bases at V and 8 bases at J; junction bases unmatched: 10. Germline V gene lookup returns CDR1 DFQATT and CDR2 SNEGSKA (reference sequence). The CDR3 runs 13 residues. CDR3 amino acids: CSAKDRRRGGYTF. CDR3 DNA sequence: TGCAGTGCTAAGGACAGGAGAAGGGGAGGCTACACCTTC.

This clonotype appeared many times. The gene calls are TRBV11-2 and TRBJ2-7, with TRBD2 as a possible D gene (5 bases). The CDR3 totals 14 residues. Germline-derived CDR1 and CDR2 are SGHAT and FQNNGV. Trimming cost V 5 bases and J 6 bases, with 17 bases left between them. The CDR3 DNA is TGTGCCAGCAGCCCCTTTACTAGTCGAGGCGAGCAGTACTTC. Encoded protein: CASSPFTSRGEQYF.

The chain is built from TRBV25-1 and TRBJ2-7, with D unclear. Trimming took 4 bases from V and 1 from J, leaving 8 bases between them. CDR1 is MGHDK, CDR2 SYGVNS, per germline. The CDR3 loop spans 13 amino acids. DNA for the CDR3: TGTGCCAGCAGTGTCCACTATTCCTACGAGCAGTACTTC. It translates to CASSVHYSYEQYF.

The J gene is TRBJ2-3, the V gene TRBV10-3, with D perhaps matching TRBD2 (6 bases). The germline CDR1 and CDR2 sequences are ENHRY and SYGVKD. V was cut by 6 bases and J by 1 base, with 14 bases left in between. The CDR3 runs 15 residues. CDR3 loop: CAISEIAEGTDTQYF. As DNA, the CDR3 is TGTGCCATCAGCGAGATAGCGGAGGGCACAGATACGCAGTATTTT.

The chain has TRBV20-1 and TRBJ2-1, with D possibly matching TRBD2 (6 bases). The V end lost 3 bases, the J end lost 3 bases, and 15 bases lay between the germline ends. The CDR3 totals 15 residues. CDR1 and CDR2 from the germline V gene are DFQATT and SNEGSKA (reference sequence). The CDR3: CSARVAAWDYNEQFF. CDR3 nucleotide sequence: TGCAGTGCTAGGGTAGCGGCGTGGGACTACAATGAGCAGTTCTTC.

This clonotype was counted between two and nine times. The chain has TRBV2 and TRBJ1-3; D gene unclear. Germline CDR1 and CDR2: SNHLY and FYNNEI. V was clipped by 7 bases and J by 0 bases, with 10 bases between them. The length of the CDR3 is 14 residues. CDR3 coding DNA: TGTGCCAGCAAAACTGCTGACTCTGGAAACACCATATATTTT. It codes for CASKTADSGNTIYF.

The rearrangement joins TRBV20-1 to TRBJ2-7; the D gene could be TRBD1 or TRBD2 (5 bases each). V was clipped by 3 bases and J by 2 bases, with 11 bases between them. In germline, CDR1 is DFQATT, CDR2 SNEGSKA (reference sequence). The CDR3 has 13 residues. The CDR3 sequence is CSARTAGTYEQYF. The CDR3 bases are TGCAGTGCTAGGACAGCCGGGACCTACGAGCAGTACTTC.

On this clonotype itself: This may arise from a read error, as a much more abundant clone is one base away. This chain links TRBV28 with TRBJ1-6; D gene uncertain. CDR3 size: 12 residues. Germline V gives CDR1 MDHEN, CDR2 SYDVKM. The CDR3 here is CASGLSYSPLHF. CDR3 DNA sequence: TGTGCCAGCGGTTTAAGCTATTCACCCCTCCACTTT.

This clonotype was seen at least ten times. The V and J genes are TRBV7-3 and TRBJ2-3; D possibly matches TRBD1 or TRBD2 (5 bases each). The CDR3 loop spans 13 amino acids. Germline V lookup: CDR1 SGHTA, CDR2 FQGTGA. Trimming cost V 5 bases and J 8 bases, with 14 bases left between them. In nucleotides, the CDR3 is TGTGCCAGCAGCCCGAACGGGGCCCTTACGCAGTATTTT. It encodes CASSPNGALTQYF.

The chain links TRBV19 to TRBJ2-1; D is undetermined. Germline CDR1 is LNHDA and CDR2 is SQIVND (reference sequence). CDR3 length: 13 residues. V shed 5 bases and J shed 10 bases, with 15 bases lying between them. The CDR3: CASSPTTLGEQFF. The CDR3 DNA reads TGTGCCAGTAGTCCAACGACCTTGGGGGAGCAGTTCTTC.